The source of this T cell receptor beta chain is a study of blood T cells in healthy people across ages. Study overall: The template switching approach captured approximately one barcoded beta molecule for every two T cells.

As concerns this clonotype: The target antigen is unknown.

This CDR3 contains 17 residues. CDR1 LGHNA and CDR2 YNFKEQ come from the germline V gene. RNA extraction gave at least 5.5 micrograms of total RNA per sample. The second PCR ran about 6 to 11 cycles with a sample-barcoded 5' primer and J-beta primers. TCRdb passed the 5' RACE reads through MiXCR, listing each CDR3 protein once. Among roughly 1,800,000 distinct CDR3 sequences, 49% were seen once, and the ten largest hold over 2%. Findings and caveats of the study: It was held that the diversity estimates obtained from one million T cells were underestimates.

Sequencing was carried out using blood. This sequence originates from a woman in her thirties or forties in good health. The rearrangement joins TRBV4-2 to TRBJ2-1, with TRBD1 matching over 9 bases. The end of the DNA fits TRBJ2-7 better, so the J call may be wrong. The chain's CDR3 is CASSQDPGTGLRNEQYF. CDR3 sequence (DNA): TGTGCCAGCAGCCAAGACCCGGGGACAGGGTTACGCAATGAGCAGTACTTC.